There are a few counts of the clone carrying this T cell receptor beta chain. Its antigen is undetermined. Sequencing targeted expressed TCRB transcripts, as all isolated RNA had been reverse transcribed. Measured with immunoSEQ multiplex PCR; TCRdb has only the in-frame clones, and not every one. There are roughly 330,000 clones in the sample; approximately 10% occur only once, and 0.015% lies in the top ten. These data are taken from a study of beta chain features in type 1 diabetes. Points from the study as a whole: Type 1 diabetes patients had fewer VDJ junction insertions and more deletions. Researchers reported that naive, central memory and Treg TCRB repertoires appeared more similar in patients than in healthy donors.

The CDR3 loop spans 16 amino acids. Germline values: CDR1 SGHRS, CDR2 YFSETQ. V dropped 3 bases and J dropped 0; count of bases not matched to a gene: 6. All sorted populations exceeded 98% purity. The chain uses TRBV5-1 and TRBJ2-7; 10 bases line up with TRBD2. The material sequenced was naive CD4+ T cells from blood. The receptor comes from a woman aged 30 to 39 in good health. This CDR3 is CASSSRTSGSSYEQYF. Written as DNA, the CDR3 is TGCGCCAGCAGCTCTAGGACTAGCGGAAGCTCCTACGAGCAGTACTTC.